This T cell receptor (beta chain) was profiled in a study of T cell responses to AZD1222 COVID-19 vaccine. Repertoires were generated with immunoSEQ multiplex PCR, while TCRdb's copy carries only in-frame clones and drops some. The sample includes about 150,000 clones, around 90% seen only once; the top ten take 2.5% to 3.5%. Deletions cut 3 bases from V and 6 bases from J, with 9 bases between. CDR3 length equals 13 residues. Findings and limits, study-wide: Possibly, clonal diversity was underestimated; donors were largely white British and included more females. At 160-218 and 743-854, vaccine-associated CD4 TCRs were dominant, and they spanned spike.

About this clone: As yet, its antigen is unknown.

The sequences come from peripheral blood, collected 28 days after the second AZD1222 dose. This sequence originates from an adult who received the AZD1222 COVID-19 vaccine. The rearrangement uses TRBV12-3 or TRBV12-4 and TRBJ1-3; D gene uncertain. The CDR3 DNA follows: TGTGCCAGCAGTTTCTTGACTACAAACACCATATATTTT. The encoded protein is CASSFLTTNTIYF.